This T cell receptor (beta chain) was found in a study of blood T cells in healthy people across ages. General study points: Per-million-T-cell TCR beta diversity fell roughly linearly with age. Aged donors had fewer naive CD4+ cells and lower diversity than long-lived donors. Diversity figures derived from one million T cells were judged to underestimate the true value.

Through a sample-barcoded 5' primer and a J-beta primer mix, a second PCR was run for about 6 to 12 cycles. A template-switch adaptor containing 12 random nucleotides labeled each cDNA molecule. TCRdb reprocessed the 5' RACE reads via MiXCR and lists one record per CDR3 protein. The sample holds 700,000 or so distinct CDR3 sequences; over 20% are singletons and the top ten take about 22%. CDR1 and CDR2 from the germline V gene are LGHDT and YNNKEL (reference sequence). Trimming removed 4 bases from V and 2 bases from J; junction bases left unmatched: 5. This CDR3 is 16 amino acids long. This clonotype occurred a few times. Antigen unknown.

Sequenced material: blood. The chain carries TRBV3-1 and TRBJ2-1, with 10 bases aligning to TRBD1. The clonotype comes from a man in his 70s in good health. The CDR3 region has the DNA TGTGCCAGCAGCCCACGACAGGGGGCAACCTACAATGAGCAGTTCTTC. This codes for CASSPRQGATYNEQFF.